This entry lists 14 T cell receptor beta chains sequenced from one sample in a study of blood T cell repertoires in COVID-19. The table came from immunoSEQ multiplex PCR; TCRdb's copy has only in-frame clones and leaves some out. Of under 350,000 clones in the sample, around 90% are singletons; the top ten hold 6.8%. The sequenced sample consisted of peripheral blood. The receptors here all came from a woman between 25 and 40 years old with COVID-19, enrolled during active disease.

CDR3 sequence (DNA): TGTGCCAGCTCCGAGGCTGCTAGCTACAATGAGCAGTTCTTC. Its translation: CASSEAASYNEQFF. This chain connects TRBV7-9 to TRBJ2-1, with D uncertain. The germline V gene has CDR1 SEHNR and CDR2 FQNEAQ (reference sequence). The V end was cut by 8 bases, the J end by 3 bases, with 14 bases between. This CDR3 is 14 amino acids long.

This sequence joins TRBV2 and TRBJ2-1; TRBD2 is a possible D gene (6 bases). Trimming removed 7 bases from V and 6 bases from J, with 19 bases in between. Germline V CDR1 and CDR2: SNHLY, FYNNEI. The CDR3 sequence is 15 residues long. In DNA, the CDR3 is TGTGCCAGCACCCCACTGGAGGGTATCGGCAATGAGCAGTTCTTC. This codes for CASTPLEGIGNEQFF.

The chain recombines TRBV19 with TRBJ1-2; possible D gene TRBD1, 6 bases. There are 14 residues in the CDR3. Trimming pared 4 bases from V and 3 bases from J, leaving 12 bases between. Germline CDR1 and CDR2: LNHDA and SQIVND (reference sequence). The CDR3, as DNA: TGTGCCAGTAGTAGGTTGGGGGCCGACTATGGCTACACCTTC. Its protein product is CASSRLGADYGYTF.

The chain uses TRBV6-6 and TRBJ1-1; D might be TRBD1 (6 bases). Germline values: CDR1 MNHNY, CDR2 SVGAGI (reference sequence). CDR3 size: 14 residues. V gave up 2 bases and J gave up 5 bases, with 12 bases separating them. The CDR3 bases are TGTGCCAGCAGTTACGACGGGGGGCGGACTGAAGCTTTCTTT. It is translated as CASSYDGGRTEAFF.

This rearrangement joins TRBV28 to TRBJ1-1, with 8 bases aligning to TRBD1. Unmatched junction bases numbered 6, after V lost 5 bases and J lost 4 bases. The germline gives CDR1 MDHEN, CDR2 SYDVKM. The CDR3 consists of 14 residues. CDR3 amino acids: CASSLQGAGTEAFF. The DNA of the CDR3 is TGTGCCAGCAGTCTCCAGGGGGCTGGCACTGAAGCTTTCTTT.

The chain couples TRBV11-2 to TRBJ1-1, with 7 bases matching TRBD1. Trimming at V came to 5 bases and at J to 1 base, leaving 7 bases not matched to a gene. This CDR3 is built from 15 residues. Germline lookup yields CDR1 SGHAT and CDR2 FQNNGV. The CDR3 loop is CASSTTGKWNTEAFF. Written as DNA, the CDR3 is TGTGCCAGCAGCACGACAGGGAAATGGAACACTGAAGCTTTCTTT.

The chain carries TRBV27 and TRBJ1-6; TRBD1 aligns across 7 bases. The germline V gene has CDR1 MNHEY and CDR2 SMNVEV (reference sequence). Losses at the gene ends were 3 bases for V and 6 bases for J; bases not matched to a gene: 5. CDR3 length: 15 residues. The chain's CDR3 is CASSFAGGSNSPLHF. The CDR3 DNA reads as TGTGCCAGCAGTTTCGCAGGGGGGAGTAATTCACCCCTCCACTTT.

CDR3 DNA: TGCGCCAGCAGCCCTGCGTGGAGCGCGCTCCAAGAGACCCAGTACTTC. Its translation: CASSPAWSALQETQYF. V is TRBV4-1 and J is TRBJ2-5; D not certain. Germline values: CDR1 MGHRA, CDR2 YSYEKL. V was cut by 4 bases and J by 1 base, with 16 bases left in between. The CDR3 covers 16 residues.

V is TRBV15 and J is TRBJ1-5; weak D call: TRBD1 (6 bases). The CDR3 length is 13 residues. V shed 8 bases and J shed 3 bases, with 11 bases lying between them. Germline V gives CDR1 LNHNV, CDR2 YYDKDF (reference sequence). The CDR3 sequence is CATGGAPNQPQHF. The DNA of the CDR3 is TGTGCCACCGGGGGGGCGCCCAATCAGCCCCAGCATTTT.

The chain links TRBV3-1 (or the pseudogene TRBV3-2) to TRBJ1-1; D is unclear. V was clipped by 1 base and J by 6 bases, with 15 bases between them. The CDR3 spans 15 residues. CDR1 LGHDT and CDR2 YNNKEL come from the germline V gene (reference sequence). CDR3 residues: CASSQGPGYPPEAFF. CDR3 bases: TGTGCCAGCAGCCAAGGGCCAGGTTATCCCCCTGAAGCTTTCTTT.

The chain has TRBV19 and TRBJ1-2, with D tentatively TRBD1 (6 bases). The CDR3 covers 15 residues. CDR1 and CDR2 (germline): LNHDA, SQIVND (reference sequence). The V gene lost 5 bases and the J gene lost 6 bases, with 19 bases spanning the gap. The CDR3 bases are TGTGCCAGTAGTCCCCGACAGGCGGCGAAGGATGGCTACACCTTC. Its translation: CASSPRQAAKDGYTF. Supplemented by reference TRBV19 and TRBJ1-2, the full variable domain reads DGGITQSPKYLFRKEGQNVTLSCEQNLNHDAMYWYRQDPGQGLRLIYYSQIVNDFQKGDIAEGYSVSREKKESFPLTVTSAQKNPTAFYLCASSPRQAAKDGYTFGSGTRLTVV.

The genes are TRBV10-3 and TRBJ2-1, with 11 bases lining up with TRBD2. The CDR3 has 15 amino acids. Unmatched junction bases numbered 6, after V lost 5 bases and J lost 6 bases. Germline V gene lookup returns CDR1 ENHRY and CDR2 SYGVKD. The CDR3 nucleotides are TGTGCCATCAGTTCTCTAGCGGGAGGTGGCAATGAGCAGTTCTTC. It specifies CAISSLAGGGNEQFF.

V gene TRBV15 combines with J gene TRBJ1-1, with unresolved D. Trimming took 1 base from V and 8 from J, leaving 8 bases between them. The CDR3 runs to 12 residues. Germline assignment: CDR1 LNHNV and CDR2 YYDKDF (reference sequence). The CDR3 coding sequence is TGTGCCACCAGCAGAGGAGGGCGCGAAGCTTTCTTT. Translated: CATSRGGREAFF.

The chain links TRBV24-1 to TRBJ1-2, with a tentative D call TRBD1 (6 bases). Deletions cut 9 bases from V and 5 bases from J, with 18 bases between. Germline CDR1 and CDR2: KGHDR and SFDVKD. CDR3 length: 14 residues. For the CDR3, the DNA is TGTGCCACCTCCAATACAGGGCGCCCTTATGGCTACACCTTC. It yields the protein CATSNTGRPYGYTF.